This T cell receptor (beta chain) was recorded in a study of cytomegalovirus exposure and HLA in healthy donors. Germline V gene sequence: CDR1 MNHEY, CDR2 SMNVEV (reference sequence). There are 16 residues in the CDR3. With 5 bases removed from V and 1 base from J, the gap between germline ends came to 15 bases. This PCR relied on a set of 60 Vbeta primers and 13 Jbeta primers. The repertoire was sequenced with immunoSEQ multiplex PCR; TCRdb's copy has only in-frame clones and lacks some. The sample includes approximately 93,000 clones, approximately 68% of them seen just once. The chain recombines TRBV27 with TRBJ2-1, with D tentatively TRBD1 (6 bases). This clonotype was sampled from a boy aged 10-17 years in good health and CMV-seropositive. The sample comprised PBMCs. The CDR3 coding sequence is TGTGCCAGCAGTCACGGGACAAAAGCTTCCTACAATGAGCAGTTCTTC. Translating it yields CASSHGTKASYNEQFF.